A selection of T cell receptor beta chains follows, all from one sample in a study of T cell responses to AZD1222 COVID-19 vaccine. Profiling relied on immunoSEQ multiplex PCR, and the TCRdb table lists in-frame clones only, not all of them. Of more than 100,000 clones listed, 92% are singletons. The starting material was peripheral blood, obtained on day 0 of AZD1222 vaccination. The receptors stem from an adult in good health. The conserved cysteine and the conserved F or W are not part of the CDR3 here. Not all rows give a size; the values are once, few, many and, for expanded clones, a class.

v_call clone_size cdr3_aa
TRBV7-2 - ASSLQGTGELF
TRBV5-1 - ASSLGTGGETQY
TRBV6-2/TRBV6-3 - ASSYRGTGTDTQY
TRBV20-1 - SAPEEDTQY
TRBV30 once AWKSGSPRDNSPLH
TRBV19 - ATRATGLYGYT
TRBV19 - ASTPDSGGLRDTQY
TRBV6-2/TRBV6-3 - ASSYSRDRGSPLH
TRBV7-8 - ASSLAFSSNSPLH
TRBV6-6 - ASRRQGAYEQY
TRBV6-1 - ASREEGGAEETQY
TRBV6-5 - ASSPGLIGGTIY
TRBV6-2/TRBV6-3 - ASSALTGRETEAF
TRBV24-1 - ATSDLMGEKLF
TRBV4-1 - ASSQKIPGQGNTGELF
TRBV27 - ASSFGISQETQY
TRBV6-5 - ASSSLPGGAGETQY
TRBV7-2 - ASSPDRDPRSYGYT
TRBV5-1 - ASSLASGPGNTIY
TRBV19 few ASSIELGTRGTEAF
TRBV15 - ATSRLPGSNEKLF
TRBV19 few ASRDSHYTEAF
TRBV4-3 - ASSQVYNSYNEQF
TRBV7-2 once ASSLSQGASSGNTIY
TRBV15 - ATSRGQGRDYGYT
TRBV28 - ASSPGQVGRNSPLH
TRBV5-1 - ASSADPTKPNSPLH
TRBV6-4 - ASSDSAGGGTDTQY
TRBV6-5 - ASSYSAPRNYGYT
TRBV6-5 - ASKGPNQPQH
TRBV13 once ASSLGLAGVSTEAF
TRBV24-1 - ATSDSPTRTGGEETQY
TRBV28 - AIDRGMNYGYT
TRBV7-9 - ASSSWGSGVDDAQY
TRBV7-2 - ASSPTWGAHETQY
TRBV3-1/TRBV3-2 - ASSRVGTGATYEQY